This entry lists 22 T cell receptor beta chains sequenced from one sample in a study of PD-1 blockade in mismatch repair-deficient tumors. Produced via immunoSEQ multiplex PCR; TCRdb's table is partial and in-frame only. The sample records about 9,100 clones, more than 80% being singletons. The input for sequencing was PBMCs, taken roughly 46 weeks after starting pembrolizumab. These receptors were collected from an adult with mismatch repair-deficient cancer.

This chain joins TRBV6-4 and TRBJ2-1; 8 bases map to TRBD2. Germline V gene sequence: CDR1 MRHNA, CDR2 SNTAGT. Losses at the gene ends were 1 base for V and 4 bases for J; bases not matched to a gene: 6. The CDR3 length is 16 residues. As DNA, the CDR3 is TGTGCCAGCAGTGACTTCGGGGCTAGCGGGTACAATGAGCAGTTCTTC. Translation: CASSDFGASGYNEQFF.

This clone was detected once. The chain couples TRBV18 to TRBJ1-2, with TRBD1 identical over 8 bases. Germline assignment: CDR1 KGHSH and CDR2 LQKENI. V was clipped by 6 bases and J by 5 bases; unmatched bases: 11. The CDR3 has 15 amino acids. The CDR3 region has the DNA TGTGCCAGCTCGGACCAGGACAGGGTTCTTTATGGCTACACCTTC. Protein: CASSDQDRVLYGYTF.

The rearrangement links TRBV10-3 to TRBJ1-1; 7 bases line up with TRBD1. Trimming at V came to 4 bases and at J to 1 base, leaving 6 bases not matched to a gene. CDR3 length: 15 amino acids. From germline, CDR1 is ENHRY and CDR2 SYGVKD. CDR3 loop: CAISGTGAKNTEAFF. The DNA for the CDR3 is TGTGCCATCAGTGGTACAGGGGCGAAGAACACTGAAGCTTTCTTT.

The sample holds a few counts of this clone. The J gene is TRBJ2-7, the V gene TRBV6-5, with 8 bases lining up with TRBD1. The CDR3 is 15 residues long. Germline trimming cut 5 bases from V and 5 bases from J; bases unmatched to any gene: 11. From germline, CDR1 is MNHEY and CDR2 SVGAGI. CDR3 nucleotides: TGTGCCAGCAGTGCGTGGACAGGGTGGGAGAACGAGCAGTACTTC. Residues: CASSAWTGWENEQYF.

J is TRBJ1-5 and V is TRBV6-4; D is undetermined. This CDR3 has 16 amino acids. Trimming stripped 0 bases from V and 1 base from J, with 10 bases between. Germline V lookup: CDR1 MRHNA, CDR2 SNTAGT. CDR3 protein: CASSDSNSRSNQPQHF. The CDR3 DNA is TGTGCCAGCAGTGACTCTAACAGTCGGAGCAATCAGCCCCAGCATTTT.

The V call is TRBV7-8, the J call TRBJ2-7, with a possible D match to TRBD2 (6 bases). V was clipped by 1 base and J by 9 bases, with 16 bases between them. The CDR3 is 14 amino acids. The germline V gene has CDR1 SGHVS and CDR2 FQNEAQ. The CDR3 protein is CASSLDRGWGGQYF. CDR3 coding DNA: TGTGCCAGCAGCTTAGACCGAGGCTGGGGAGGGCAGTACTTC.

The V gene is TRBV7-3, the J gene TRBJ1-2; unclear D gene. Germline lookup yields CDR1 SGHTA and CDR2 FQGTGA. V gave up 2 bases and J gave up 3 bases, with 13 bases separating them. The CDR3 has 15 amino acids. In nucleotides, the CDR3 is TGTGCCAGCAGCTTAGACGGACCCGGGGACTATGGCTACACCTTC. Translated, it gives CASSLDGPGDYGYTF.

CDR3 DNA sequence: TGCGCCAGTTTAAGGGGTGGCTCCACAGATACGCAGTATTTT. Amino acids: CASLRGGSTDTQYF. V gene TRBV5-1 combines with J gene TRBJ2-3; a weak D match, TRBD1 (5 bases). The V end lost 8 bases, the J end lost 2 bases, and 15 bases lay between the germline ends. There are 14 residues in the CDR3. Germline V gives CDR1 SGHRS, CDR2 YFSETQ.

The chain uses TRBV29-1 and TRBJ2-1; 11 positions match TRBD1. This CDR3 is 15 amino acids long. Germline CDR1 and CDR2: SQVTM and ANQGSEA. The J segment lost 6 bases and the V segment lost 2 bases, leaving 6 bases of the junction unmatched. The CDR3: CSVEYGQGASNEQFF. The CDR3 coding sequence is TGCAGCGTTGAATATGGACAGGGGGCGAGCAATGAGCAGTTCTTC.

The J gene is TRBJ2-1, the V gene TRBV7-3, with D tentatively TRBD2 (5 bases). Germline V gene data show CDR1 as SGHTA and CDR2 as FQGTGA. V shed 5 bases and J shed 1 base, with 9 bases lying between them. This CDR3 has 14 amino acids. This CDR3 is CASSPRTSYNEQFF. The CDR3 DNA reads TGTGCCAGCAGCCCGCGGACTTCCTACAATGAGCAGTTCTTC.

This clone was counted once. The chain is built from TRBV14 and TRBJ1-6; 10 bases agree with TRBD1. The CDR3 has 16 amino acids. V shed 1 base and J 12 bases; nucleotides not matched to a gene: 9. CDR1 is SGHDN, CDR2 FVKESK, per germline. The CDR3, as DNA: TGTGCCAGCAGCCAAGGTGGACAGGGGGTTTCCAGACCCCTCCACTTT. The encoded protein is CASSQGGQGVSRPLHF.

Only a few counts were recorded for this clone. The chain employs TRBV28 and TRBJ1-6; D gene uncertain. Germline CDR1 and CDR2: MDHEN and SYDVKM. Trimming shortened V by 6 bases and J by 7 bases, and 10 bases separated the two germline ends. This CDR3 is 13 amino acids long. The CDR3: CASSLGLNSPLHF. The CDR3 DNA reads as TGTGCCAGCAGCCTCGGGTTAAATTCACCCCTCCACTTT.

The V gene is TRBV5-1, the J gene TRBJ2-3, with 8 nucleotides matching TRBD2. Germline-derived CDR1 and CDR2 are SGHRS and YFSETQ. The CDR3 spans 15 residues. V lost 2 bases to trimming and J lost 2 bases; unmatched junction nucleotides: 4. The DNA of the CDR3 is TGCGCCAGCAGCTTCTCCGGGAGGGCCACAGATACGCAGTATTTT. Translating gives CASSFSGRATDTQYF.

The gene calls are TRBV7-8 and TRBJ1-3; D may be TRBD1 (6 bases). Germline CDR1 is SGHVS and CDR2 is FQNEAQ. CDR3 length: 15 residues. With 5 bases removed from V and 4 bases from J, the gap between germline ends came to 15 bases. Written as DNA, the CDR3 is TGTGCCAGCAGCCAAAGCACAGGGCTCGGAAACACCATATATTTT. Its translation is CASSQSTGLGNTIYF.

This clone was recorded once. This chain joins TRBV7-9 and TRBJ2-1, with a tentative D call TRBD2 (6 bases). Germline values: CDR1 SEHNR, CDR2 FQNEAQ (reference sequence). Trimming took 6 bases from V and 0 from J, leaving 12 bases between them. The CDR3 covers 15 residues. The CDR3 nucleotides are TGTGCCAGCAGTCTGGGACTTAGCTCCTACAATGAGCAGTTCTTC. It encodes CASSLGLSSYNEQFF.

The chain carries TRBV11-1 and TRBJ1-2; TRBD1 aligns across 7 bases. Germline V CDR1 and CDR2: SGHAT, FQDESV (reference sequence). The CDR3 consists of 15 residues. The V and J ends lost 5 bases and 0 bases, in that order; junction bases with no gene match: 6. CDR3 DNA: TGTGCCAGCAGCACCGGGGGACAGCCTAACTATGGCTACACCTTC. Encoded protein: CASSTGGQPNYGYTF.

The V gene is TRBV28, the J gene TRBJ1-1; maybe TRBD1 (6 bases). Per the germline V gene, CDR1 is MDHEN and CDR2 is SYDVKM. Trimming removed 7 bases at V and 0 bases at J, with 15 bases between. The CDR3 covers 15 residues. The CDR3 bases are TGTGCCAGCACCGAAAGGGGACATATGAACACTGAAGCTTTCTTT. Translating gives CASTERGHMNTEAFF.

This chain joins TRBV5-5 and TRBJ1-5; 7 nucleotides line up with TRBD1. The germline V gene has CDR1 SGHKS and CDR2 YYEKEE (reference sequence). Unmatched junction bases numbered 8, after V lost 4 bases and J lost 4 bases. The CDR3 runs 15 residues. The CDR3 here is CASSRQGERNQPQHF. The CDR3 DNA reads as TGTGCCAGCAGCCGCCAGGGGGAGAGAAATCAGCCCCAGCATTTT.

The CDR3 sequence is CASSPWAATRGYGYTF. The CDR3 DNA follows: TGTGCCAGCTCACCATGGGCAGCCACCCGGGGTTATGGCTACACCTTC. This rearrangement joins TRBV18 to TRBJ1-2, with D unclear. Germline lookup yields CDR1 KGHSH and CDR2 LQKENI. V was trimmed by 2 bases and J by 5 bases, leaving 18 bases between them. The CDR3 has 16 amino acids.

On this clone itself: Other DNA variants within this sample encode the same CDR3. This rearrangement joins TRBV4-1 to TRBJ2-7; 12 bases match TRBD2. The germline V gene encodes CDR1 MGHRA and CDR2 YSYEKL. V dropped 0 bases and J dropped 8; count of bases not matched to a gene: 8. This CDR3 region has 16 residues. As DNA, the CDR3 is TGCGCCAGCAGCCAAGACCCCGGACTAGCGGGATCTAAGCAGTACTTC. Protein product: CASSQDPGLAGSKQYF.

The chain links TRBV9 to TRBJ1-6, with a possible D match to TRBD1 (5 bases). V was clipped by 3 bases and J by 0 bases, with 13 bases between them. The CDR3 loop spans 17 amino acids. In germline, CDR1 is SGDLS, CDR2 YYNGEE. This CDR3 reads CASSGTNRSSYNSPLHF. The CDR3 bases are TGTGCCAGCAGCGGGACAAATAGGAGCTCCTATAATTCACCCCTCCACTTT.

V usage is TRBV27 and J usage is TRBJ1-2, with a weak D call TRBD1 (6 bases). Germline V CDR1 and CDR2: MNHEY, SMNVEV (reference sequence). The CDR3 contains 15 residues. V lost 6 bases to trimming and J lost 4 bases, with 18 bases between them. CDR3 residues: CASSHNPDRAYGYTF. The DNA for the CDR3 is TGTGCCAGCAGCCACAATCCGGACAGAGCCTATGGCTACACCTTC.